The present TCR beta chain was sequenced within a study of blood T cell repertoires in COVID-19. About the study: The analysed material was cDNA or gDNA that came from T cells, B-cell-depleted T cells, or PBMCs.

Participants were aged roughly 18 to 90 years, lived in 20 to 25 US areas, and enrolled virtually. Cohorts were based on clinical histories the participants reported. Original analysis: It was from reference gene primer amplification that nucleated cell counts were estimated. Assay used: immunoSEQ multiplex PCR; TCRdb lists only in-frame clones, some missing. V and J calls and clone size are copied from that table; D and trimming were computed from the DNA. The table has 200,000 to 250,000 clones, approximately 90% seen once. With 1 base clipped from V and 2 bases from J, the junction kept 7 bases outside the gene matches. This CDR3 contains 17 residues. Germline CDR1 MGHRA, CDR2 YSYEKL.

This sequence joins TRBV4-1 and TRBJ2-3; TRBD2 matches 9 bases. Sequencing was performed on PBMCs or T cells enriched from blood (not recorded which). This TCR was recovered from a woman between 18 and 29 years old in a cohort exposed to, infected with or recovered from COVID-19 (not recorded which). CDR3 sequence: CASSQGLAGAVTDTQYF. CDR3 nucleotides: TGCGCCAGCAGCCAAGGATTAGCGGGAGCCGTCACAGATACGCAGTATTTT.